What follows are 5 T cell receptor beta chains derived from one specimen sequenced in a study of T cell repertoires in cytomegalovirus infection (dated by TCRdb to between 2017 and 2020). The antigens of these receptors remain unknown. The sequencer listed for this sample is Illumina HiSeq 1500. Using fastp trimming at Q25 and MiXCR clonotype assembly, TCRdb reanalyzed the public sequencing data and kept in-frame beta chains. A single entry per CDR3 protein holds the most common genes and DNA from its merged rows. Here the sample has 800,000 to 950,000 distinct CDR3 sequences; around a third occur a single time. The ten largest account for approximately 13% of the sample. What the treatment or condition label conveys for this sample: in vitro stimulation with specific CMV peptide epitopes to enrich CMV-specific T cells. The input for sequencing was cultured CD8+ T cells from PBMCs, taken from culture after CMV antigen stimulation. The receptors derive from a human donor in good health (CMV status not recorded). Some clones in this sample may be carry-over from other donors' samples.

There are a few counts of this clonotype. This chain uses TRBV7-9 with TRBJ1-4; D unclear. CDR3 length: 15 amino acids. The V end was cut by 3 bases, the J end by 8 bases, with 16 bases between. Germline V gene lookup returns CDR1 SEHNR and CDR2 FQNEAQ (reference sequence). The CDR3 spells CASSLHSTQKEKLFF. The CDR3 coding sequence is TGTGCCAGCAGCTTGCATAGCACGCAGAAAGAAAAACTGTTTTTT.

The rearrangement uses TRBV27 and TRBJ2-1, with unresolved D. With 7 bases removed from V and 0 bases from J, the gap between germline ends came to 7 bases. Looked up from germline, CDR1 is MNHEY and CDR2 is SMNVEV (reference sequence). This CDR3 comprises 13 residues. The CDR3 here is CASTPGSYNEQFF. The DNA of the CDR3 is TGTGCCAGCACGCCAGGCTCCTACAATGAGCAGTTCTTC.

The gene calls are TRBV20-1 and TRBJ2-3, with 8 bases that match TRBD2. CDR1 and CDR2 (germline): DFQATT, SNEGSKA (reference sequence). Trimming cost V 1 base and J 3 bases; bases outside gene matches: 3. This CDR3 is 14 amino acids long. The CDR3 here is CSARAGTSTDTQYF. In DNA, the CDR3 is TGCAGTGCTAGAGCCGGGACTAGTACAGATACGCAGTATTTT.

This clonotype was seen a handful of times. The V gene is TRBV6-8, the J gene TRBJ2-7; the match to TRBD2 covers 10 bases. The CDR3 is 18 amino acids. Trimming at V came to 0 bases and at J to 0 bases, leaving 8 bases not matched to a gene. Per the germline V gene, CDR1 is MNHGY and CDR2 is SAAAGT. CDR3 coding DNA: TGTGCCAGCAGTTACTCGGGGAGGACTAGCGGATCCTCCTACGAGCAGTACTTC. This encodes CASSYSGRTSGSSYEQYF.

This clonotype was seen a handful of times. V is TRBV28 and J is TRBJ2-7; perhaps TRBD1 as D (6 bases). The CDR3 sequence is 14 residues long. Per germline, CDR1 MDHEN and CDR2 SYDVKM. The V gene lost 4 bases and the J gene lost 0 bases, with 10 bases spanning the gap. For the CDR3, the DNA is TGTGCCAGCAGTTCATTGACAGGCTCCTACGAGCAGTACGTC. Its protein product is CASSSLTGSYEQYV.